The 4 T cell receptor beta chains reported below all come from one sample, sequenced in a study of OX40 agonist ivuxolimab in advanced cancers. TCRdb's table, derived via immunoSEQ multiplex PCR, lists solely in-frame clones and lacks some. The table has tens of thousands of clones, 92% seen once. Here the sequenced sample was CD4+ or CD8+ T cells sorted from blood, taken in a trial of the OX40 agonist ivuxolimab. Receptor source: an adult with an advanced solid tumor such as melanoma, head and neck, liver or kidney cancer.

The DNA for the CDR3 is TGTGCCAGTAGTAGGGACAGGGGGGGGAACACTGAAGCTTTCTTT. It specifies CASSRDRGGNTEAFF. The chain employs TRBV19 and TRBJ1-1, with 11 bases that match TRBD1. Per germline, CDR1 LNHDA and CDR2 SQIVND (reference sequence). The junction had 2 bases not matched to a gene; V was cut back by 4 bases and J by 1 base. The CDR3 has 15 residues.

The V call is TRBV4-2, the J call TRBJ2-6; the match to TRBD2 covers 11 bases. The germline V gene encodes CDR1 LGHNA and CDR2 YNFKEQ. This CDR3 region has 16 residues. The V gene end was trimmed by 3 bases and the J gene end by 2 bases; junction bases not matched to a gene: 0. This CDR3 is CASSQTSGAGANVLTF. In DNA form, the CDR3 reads TGTGCCAGCAGCCAGACTAGCGGGGCTGGGGCCAACGTCCTGACTTTC.

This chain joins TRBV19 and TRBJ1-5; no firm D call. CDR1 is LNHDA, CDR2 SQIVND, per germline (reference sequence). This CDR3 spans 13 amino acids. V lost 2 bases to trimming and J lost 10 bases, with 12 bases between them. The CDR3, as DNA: TGTGCCAGTAGTATATCAGGCCAAAGCCCCCAGCATTTT. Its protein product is CASSISGQSPQHF.

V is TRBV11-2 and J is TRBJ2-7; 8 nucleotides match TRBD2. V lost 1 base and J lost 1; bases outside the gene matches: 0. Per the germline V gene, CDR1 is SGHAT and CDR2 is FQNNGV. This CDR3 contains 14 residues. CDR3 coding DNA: TGTGCCAGCAGCTTAGTAGCGGGATCCTACGAGCAGTACTTC. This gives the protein CASSLVAGSYEQYF.